Shown below are 26 T cell receptor beta chains from a single sample sequenced in a study of OX40 agonist ivuxolimab in advanced cancers. Using immunoSEQ multiplex PCR, the repertoire was profiled, and TCRdb retains in-frame clones only, with some absent. This repertoire shows 25,000 to 40,000 clones, roughly 82% found once; its top ten account for roughly an eighth. The sequenced sample was CD4+ or CD8+ T cells sorted from blood, obtained in a trial of the OX40 agonist ivuxolimab. The receptors here all came from an adult with an advanced solid tumor such as melanoma, head and neck, liver or kidney cancer.

This clone occurred a few times. This chain links TRBV15 with TRBJ2-4, with D possibly TRBD1 on 6 matching bases. Trimming shortened V by 5 bases and J by 0 bases, and 17 bases separated the two germline ends. The CDR3 extends over 17 amino acids. The germline V gene has CDR1 LNHNV and CDR2 YYDKDF (reference sequence). CDR3 sequence (DNA): TGTGCCACCAGCGCCGGGACACCTTACCAAGCCAAAAACATTCAGTACTTC. Translation: CATSAGTPYQAKNIQYF.

The rearrangement uses TRBV27 and TRBJ2-1; 10 bases fit TRBD2. This CDR3 has 16 amino acids. V was clipped by 2 bases and J by 3 bases; unmatched bases: 4. Germline loops: CDR1 MNHEY, CDR2 SMNVEV (reference sequence). The CDR3 spells CASSLTSGTRYNEQFF. The CDR3 DNA sequence: TGTGCCAGCAGTTTAACTAGCGGGACCCGCTACAATGAGCAGTTCTTC.

This chain links TRBV19 with TRBJ2-3; possible D gene TRBD1, 7 bases. The CDR3 has 16 amino acids. The V gene's germline CDR1 is LNHDA and CDR2 SQIVND (reference sequence). V was clipped by 3 bases and J by 4 bases, with 17 bases between them. The DNA of the CDR3 is TGTGCCAGTAGTATCTCCCGGGCAGGGGGGTCAGATACGCAGTATTTT. Residues: CASSISRAGGSDTQYF.

By sample share, this clone is medium-sized. This chain links TRBV6-6 with TRBJ2-1; perhaps TRBD1 as D (6 bases). CDR3 length: 12 amino acids. Germline V gene data show CDR1 as MNHNY and CDR2 as SVGAGI (reference sequence). With 2 bases removed from V and 8 bases from J, the gap between germline ends came to 7 bases. Here the CDR3 reads CASSYNRDEQFF. CDR3 nucleotide sequence: TGTGCCAGCAGTTACAACAGGGATGAGCAGTTCTTC.

For the CDR3, the DNA is TGTGCCAGCAGAACACAAGAGACCCAGTACTTC. Encoded protein: CASRTQETQYF. The chain couples TRBV6-5 to TRBJ2-5; D is unresolved. The V end was cut by 6 bases, the J end by 2 bases, with 4 bases between. The CDR3 is 11 amino acids. Germline CDR1 is MNHEY and CDR2 is SVGAGI.

Written as DNA, the CDR3 is TGCGCCAGCAGCGCGACAGGGACCTACGAGCAGTACTTC. Translated, it gives CASSATGTYEQYF. The rearrangement links TRBV5-1 to TRBJ2-5; 7 bases agree with TRBD1. The J call may be faulty, since TRBJ2-7 better matches the DNA end. Germline V CDR1 and CDR2: SGHRS, YFSETQ. The CDR3 runs 13 residues.

This clone came up once. The gene calls are TRBV5-1 and TRBJ2-5, with 9 positions matching TRBD1. With the DNA end fitting TRBJ2-7 better, the J assignment may be wrong. This CDR3 has 15 amino acids. Germline V lookup: CDR1 SGHRS, CDR2 YFSETQ. The CDR3 DNA is TGCGCCAGCAGCCCCAAGGACAGGGGATTTTACGAGCAGTACTTC. Protein: CASSPKDRGFYEQYF.

The genes are TRBV2 and TRBJ1-1; D gene unclear. Trimming shortened V by 7 bases and J by 4 bases, and 13 bases separated the two germline ends. The CDR3 length is 13 residues. The germline gives CDR1 SNHLY, CDR2 FYNNEI. CDR3 nucleotides: TGTGCCAGCATCCCCGACTCGTCCACTGAAGCTTTCTTT. This gives the protein CASIPDSSTEAFF.

The rearrangement joins TRBV4-3 to TRBJ2-5, with a tentative D call TRBD2 (6 bases). The CDR3 totals 15 residues. The germline V gene has CDR1 LGHNA and CDR2 YSLEER. With 6 bases removed from V and 5 bases from J, the gap between germline ends came to 19 bases. The CDR3 bases are TGCGCCAGCAGTCGCCTCCTGGGGGGAGCGGAGACCCAGTACTTC. It is translated as CASSRLLGGAETQYF.

The DNA for the CDR3 is TGTGCCAGCAGCATAGGAGGGTACGAGCAGTACTTC. Translated, it gives CASSIGGYEQYF. The V call is TRBV27, the J call TRBJ2-7, with D tentatively TRBD2 (6 bases). The CDR3 sequence is 12 residues long. V was pared by 6 bases and J by 4 bases, with 10 bases between. Germline V CDR1 and CDR2: MNHEY, SMNVEV (reference sequence).

This clone qualifies as medium-sized. The genes are TRBV9 and TRBJ1-5; D possibly corresponds to TRBD1 (6 bases). This CDR3 has 15 residues. From germline, CDR1 is SGDLS and CDR2 YYNGEE. V lost 3 bases, J lost 1 base, and 11 bases lay in between. The CDR3 region has the DNA TGTGCCAGCAGCGCATCAGGGGACAGCAATCAGCCCCAGCATTTT. Translating it yields CASSASGDSNQPQHF.

The chain uses TRBV7-9 and TRBJ2-3; D is uncertain. Per germline, CDR1 SEHNR and CDR2 FQNEAQ (reference sequence). CDR3 length equals 14 residues. Trimming took 7 bases from V and 0 from J, leaving 11 bases between them. The CDR3 DNA sequence: TGTGCCAGCATGGTCCTCTCTAGCACAGATACGCAGTATTTT. Its protein is CASMVLSSTDTQYF.

This rearrangement joins TRBV4-1 to TRBJ2-4, with 9 bases aligning to TRBD1. The CDR3 is 15 amino acids. CDR1 and CDR2 (germline): MGHRA, YSYEKL. The trim removed 2 bases at V and 12 bases at J, leaving 11 bases unmatched. The chain's CDR3 is CASSQTGTGSFTQYF. The CDR3, as DNA: TGCGCCAGCAGCCAAACCGGGACAGGGAGTTTCACTCAGTACTTC.

The chain has TRBV7-3 and TRBJ2-1; D ambiguous. CDR1 is SGHTA, CDR2 FQGTGA, per germline. The CDR3 runs to 13 residues. V was trimmed by 5 bases and J by 4 bases, leaving 9 bases between them. The CDR3 region is CASSLGSYNEQFF. The CDR3 nucleotides read TGTGCCAGCAGCCTGGGTTCGTACAATGAGCAGTTCTTC.

The chain uses TRBV4-3 and TRBJ2-7; no definite D call. Trimming removed 1 base from V and 3 bases from J, with 13 bases in between. CDR1 is LGHNA, CDR2 YSLEER, per germline. The CDR3 contains 15 residues. This chain's CDR3 is CASSQVNDGFYEQYF. The CDR3 bases are TGCGCCAGCAGCCAAGTGAACGACGGATTCTACGAGCAGTACTTC.

V gene TRBV5-6 combines with J gene TRBJ2-7, with D possibly TRBD1 on 6 matching bases. The V gene lost 4 bases and the J gene lost 0 bases, with 17 bases spanning the gap. Per the germline V gene, CDR1 is SGHDT and CDR2 is YYEEEE. The CDR3 spans 16 residues. The CDR3 loop reads CASSGATGSFSYEQYF. The CDR3 nucleotides are TGTGCCAGCAGCGGCGCCACAGGGTCTTTCTCCTACGAGCAGTACTTC. Drawing the rest from reference TRBV5-6 and TRBJ2-7, the complete variable domain is DAGVTQSPTHLIKTRGQQVTLRCSPKSGHDTVSWYQQALGQGPQFIFQYYEEEERQRGNFPDRFSGHQFPNYSSELNVNALLLGDSALYLCASSGATGSFSYEQYFGPGTRLTVT.

The chain joins TRBV6-5 to TRBJ1-4; tentatively, D is TRBD1 (5 bases). The CDR3 is made up of 12 amino acids. Germline CDR1 MNHEY, CDR2 SVGAGI. V dropped 4 bases and J dropped 12 bases, with 12 bases sitting between them. CDR3 in DNA: TGTGCCAGCAGTTGGGACGGTCGACAACTGTTTTTT. It is translated as CASSWDGRQLFF.

The rearrangement joins TRBV4-1 to TRBJ2-3; 10 bases are a match to TRBD2. The CDR3 runs to 16 residues. V was pared by 0 bases and J by 5 bases, with 5 bases of the junction left unmatched. CDR1 is MGHRA and CDR2 is YSYEKL in the germline V gene. The CDR3 coding sequence is TGCGCCAGCAGCCAAGATGGGCTAGCGGGAGTAGATACGCAGTATTTT. The encoded protein is CASSQDGLAGVDTQYF.

V is TRBV6-5 and J is TRBJ2-3; the match to TRBD2 covers 7 bases. This CDR3 comprises 15 residues. From germline, CDR1 is MNHEY and CDR2 SVGAGI. V dropped 6 bases and J dropped 6; count of bases not matched to a gene: 12. The CDR3 bases are TGTGCCAGCAGGTCTCCGGGACTACCAGACGATACGCAGTATTTT. Its translation is CASRSPGLPDDTQYF.

The rearrangement uses TRBV6-1 and TRBJ1-5; unclear D gene. The germline gives CDR1 MNHNS, CDR2 SASEGT. V dropped 7 bases and J dropped 4 bases, with 8 bases sitting between them. The CDR3 extends over 12 amino acids. This CDR3 reads CASTQMNQPQHF. CDR3 in DNA: TGTGCCAGCACCCAGATGAATCAGCCCCAGCATTTT.

This clone was detected only a few times. The chain carries TRBV7-9 and TRBJ2-7, with D uncertain. With 1 base removed from V and 3 bases from J, the gap between germline ends came to 10 bases. The CDR3 extends over 14 amino acids. Germline CDR1 is SEHNR and CDR2 is FQNEAQ (reference sequence). CDR3 region: CASSLEGSIYEQYF. The DNA for the CDR3 is TGTGCCAGCAGCTTAGAGGGCAGCATCTACGAGCAGTACTTC.

The V and J genes are TRBV7-6 and TRBJ2-7, with 12 nucleotides matching TRBD2. Germline V gene sequence: CDR1 SGHVS, CDR2 FNYEAQ. The CDR3 has 16 amino acids. V dropped 4 bases and J dropped 7; count of bases not matched to a gene: 11. The CDR3 DNA reads as TGTGCCAGCAGCTCGAAAATTGGACTAGCGGGGCGGGAGCAGTACTTC. Amino acid sequence: CASSSKIGLAGREQYF.

V and J are TRBV11-3 and TRBJ2-1; no reliable D call. Trimming took 2 bases from V and 4 from J, leaving 9 bases between them. Germline-derived CDR1 and CDR2 are SGHNT and YENEEA. The CDR3 extends over 14 amino acids. The CDR3 protein is CASSLNQMYNEQFF. CDR3 DNA sequence: TGTGCCAGCAGCTTAAATCAGATGTACAATGAGCAGTTCTTC.

The V gene is TRBV7-9, the J gene TRBJ2-7, with D unresolved. CDR1 is SEHNR and CDR2 is FQNEAQ in the germline V gene (reference sequence). The germline V and J ends were trimmed by 5 bases and 5 bases, with 13 bases remaining between them. The CDR3 contains 13 residues. CDR3 amino acids: CASSPSLWDEQYF. CDR3 nucleotides: TGTGCCAGCAGCCCTTCGCTATGGGACGAGCAGTACTTC. The full variable domain, in which reference TRBV7-9 and TRBJ2-7 provide the parts outside the CDR3, is DTGVSQNPRHKITKRGQNVTFRCDPISEHNRLYWYRQTLGQGPEFLTYFQNEAQLEKSRLLSDRFSAERPKGSFSTLEIQRTEQGDSAMYLCASSPSLWDEQYFGPGTRLTVT.

J is TRBJ1-3 and V is TRBV13; TRBD1 is a possible D gene (5 bases). The germline V gene has CDR1 PRHDT and CDR2 FYEKMQ (reference sequence). V lost 4 bases and J lost 4, with 17 bases in between. The CDR3 has 16 amino acids. The CDR3: CASSSPIGHSGNTIYF. The DNA for the CDR3 is TGTGCCAGCAGCTCGCCCATAGGACACAGCGGAAACACCATATATTTT.

This clone is categorized as medium-sized. The CDR3 nucleotides are TGCAGCGTTGAAACTAAGACAGGGATATTAACCGGGGAGCTGTTTTTT. Translation gives CSVETKTGILTGELFF. The rearrangement joins TRBV29-1 to TRBJ2-2; 7 bases agree with TRBD1. The junction had 11 bases not matched to a gene; V was cut back by 2 bases and J by 5 bases. Germline V lookup: CDR1 SQVTM, CDR2 ANQGSEA. This CDR3 comprises 16 residues.